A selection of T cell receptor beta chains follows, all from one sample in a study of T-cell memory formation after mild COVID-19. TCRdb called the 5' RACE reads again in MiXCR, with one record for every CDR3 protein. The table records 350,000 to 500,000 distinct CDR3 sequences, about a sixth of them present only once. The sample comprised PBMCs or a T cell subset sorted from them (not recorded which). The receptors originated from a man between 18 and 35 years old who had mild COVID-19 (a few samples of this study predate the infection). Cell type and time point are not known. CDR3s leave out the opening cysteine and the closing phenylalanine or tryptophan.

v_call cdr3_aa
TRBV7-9 ASRPNEQF
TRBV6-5 ASHQGAHSNQPQH
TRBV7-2 ASSWGLKYGYT
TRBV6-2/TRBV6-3 ASSQVASYTQY
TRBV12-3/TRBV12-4 ASSFVGHPLGETQY
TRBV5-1 ASSFSTVEYGYT
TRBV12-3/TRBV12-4 ASSFSPRAGGTNEQF
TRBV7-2 ASSLGGGVAETQY
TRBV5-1 ASSLAGGGYNEQF
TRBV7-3 ASGLGASTDTQY